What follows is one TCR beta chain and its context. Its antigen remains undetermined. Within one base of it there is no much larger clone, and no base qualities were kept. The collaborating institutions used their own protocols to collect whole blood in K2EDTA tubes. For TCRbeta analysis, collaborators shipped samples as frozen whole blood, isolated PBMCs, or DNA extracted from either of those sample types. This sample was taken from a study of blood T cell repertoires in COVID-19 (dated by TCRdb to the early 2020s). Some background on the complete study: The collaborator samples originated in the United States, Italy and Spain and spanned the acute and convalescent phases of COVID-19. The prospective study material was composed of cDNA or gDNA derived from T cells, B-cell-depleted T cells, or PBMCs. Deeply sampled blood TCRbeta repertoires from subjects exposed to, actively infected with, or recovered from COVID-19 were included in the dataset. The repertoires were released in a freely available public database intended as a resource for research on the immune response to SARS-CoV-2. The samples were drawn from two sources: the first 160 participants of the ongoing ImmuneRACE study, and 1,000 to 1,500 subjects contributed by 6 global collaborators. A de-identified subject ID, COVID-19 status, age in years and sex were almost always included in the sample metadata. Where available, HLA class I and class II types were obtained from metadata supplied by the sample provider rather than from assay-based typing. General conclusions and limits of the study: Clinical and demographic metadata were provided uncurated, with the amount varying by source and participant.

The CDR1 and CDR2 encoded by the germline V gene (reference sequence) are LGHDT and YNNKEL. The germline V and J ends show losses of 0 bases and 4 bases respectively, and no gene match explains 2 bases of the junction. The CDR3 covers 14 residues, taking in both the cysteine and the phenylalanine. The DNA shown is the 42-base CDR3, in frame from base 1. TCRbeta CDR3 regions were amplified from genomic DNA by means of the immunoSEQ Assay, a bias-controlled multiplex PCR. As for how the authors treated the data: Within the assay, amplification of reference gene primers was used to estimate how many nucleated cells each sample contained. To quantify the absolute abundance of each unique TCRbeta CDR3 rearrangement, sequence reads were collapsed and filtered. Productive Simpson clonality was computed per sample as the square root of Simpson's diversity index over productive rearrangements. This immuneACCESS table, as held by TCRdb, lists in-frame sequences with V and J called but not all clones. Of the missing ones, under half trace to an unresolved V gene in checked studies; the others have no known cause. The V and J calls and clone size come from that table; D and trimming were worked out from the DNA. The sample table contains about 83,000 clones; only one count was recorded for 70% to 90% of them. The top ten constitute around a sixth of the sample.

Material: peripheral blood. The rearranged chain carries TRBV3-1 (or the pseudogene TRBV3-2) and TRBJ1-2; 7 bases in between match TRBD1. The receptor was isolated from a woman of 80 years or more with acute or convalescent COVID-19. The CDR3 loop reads CASSQDAGGYGYTF. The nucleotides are TGTGCCAGCAGCCAAGATGCAGGGGGCTATGGCTACACCTTC.